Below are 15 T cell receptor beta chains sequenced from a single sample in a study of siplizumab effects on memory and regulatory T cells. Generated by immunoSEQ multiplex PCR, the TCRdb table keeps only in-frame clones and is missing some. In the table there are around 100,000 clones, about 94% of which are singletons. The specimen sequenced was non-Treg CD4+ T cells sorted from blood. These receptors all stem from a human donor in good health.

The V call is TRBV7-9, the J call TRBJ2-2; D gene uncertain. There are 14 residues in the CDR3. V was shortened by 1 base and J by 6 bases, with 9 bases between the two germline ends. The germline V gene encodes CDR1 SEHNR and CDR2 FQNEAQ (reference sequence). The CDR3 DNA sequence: TGTGCCAGCAGCTTAGACTCGTGGTCCGGGGAGCTGTTTTTT. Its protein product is CASSLDSWSGELFF.

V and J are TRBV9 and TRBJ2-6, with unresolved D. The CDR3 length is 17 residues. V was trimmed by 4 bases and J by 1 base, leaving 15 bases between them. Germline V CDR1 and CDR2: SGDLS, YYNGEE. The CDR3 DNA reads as TGTGCCAGCAGCCCGAATCTTGGTAGTTCTGGGGCCAACGTCCTGACTTTC. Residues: CASSPNLGSSGANVLTF. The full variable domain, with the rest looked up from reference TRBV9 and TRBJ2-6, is DSGVTQTPKHLITATGQRVTLRCSPRSGDLSVYWYQQSLDQGLQFLIQYYNGEERAKGNILERFSAQQFPDLHSELNLSSLELGDSALYFCASSPNLGSSGANVLTFGAGSRLTVL.

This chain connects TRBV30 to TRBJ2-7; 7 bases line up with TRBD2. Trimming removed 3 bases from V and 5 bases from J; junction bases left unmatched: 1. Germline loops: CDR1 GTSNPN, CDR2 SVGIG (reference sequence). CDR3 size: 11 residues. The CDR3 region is CAWRGGNEQYF. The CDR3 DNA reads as TGTGCCTGGAGGGGAGGGAACGAGCAGTACTTC.

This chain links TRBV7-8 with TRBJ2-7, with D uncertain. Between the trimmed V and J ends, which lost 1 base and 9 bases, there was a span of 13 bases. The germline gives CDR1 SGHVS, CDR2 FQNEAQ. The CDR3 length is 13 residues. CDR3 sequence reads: CASSLVESSVQYF. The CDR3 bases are TGTGCCAGCAGCTTAGTAGAATCCTCAGTGCAGTACTTC.

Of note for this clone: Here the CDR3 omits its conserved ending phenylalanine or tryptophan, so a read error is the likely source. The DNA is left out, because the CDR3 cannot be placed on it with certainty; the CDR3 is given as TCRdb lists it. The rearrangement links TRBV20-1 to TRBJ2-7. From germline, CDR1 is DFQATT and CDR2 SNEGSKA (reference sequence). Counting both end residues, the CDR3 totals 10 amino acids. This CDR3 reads CSAARSWDHL.

CDR3 amino acids: CASSEGSNTGELFF. CDR3 DNA: TGCGCCAGCAGCGAAGGATCAAACACCGGGGAGCTGTTTTTT. V is TRBV5-1 and J is TRBJ2-2; D unresolved. V gave up 4 bases and J gave up 2 bases, with 9 bases separating them. Germline V lookup: CDR1 SGHRS, CDR2 YFSETQ. This CDR3 has 14 amino acids.

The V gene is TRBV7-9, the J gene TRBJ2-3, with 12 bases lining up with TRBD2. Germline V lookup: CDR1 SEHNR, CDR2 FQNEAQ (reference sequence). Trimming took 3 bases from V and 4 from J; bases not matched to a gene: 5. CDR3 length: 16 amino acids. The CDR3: CASSFEGLAGADTQYF. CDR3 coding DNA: TGTGCCAGCAGCTTTGAGGGACTAGCGGGTGCAGATACGCAGTATTTT.

This CDR3 is CASSRDRANYGYTF. Here the CDR3 DNA reads TGTGCCAGCTCACGAGACAGGGCCAACTATGGCTACACCTTC. V is TRBV18 and J is TRBJ1-2; 7 bases map to TRBD1. The V gene's germline CDR1 is KGHSH and CDR2 LQKENI. The CDR3 is 14 residues long. V trimming: 4 bases; J trimming: 2 bases; junction bases outside the gene matches: 4.

CDR3 in amino acids: CASSLVGRPAVVNNEQFF. The CDR3 bases are TGTGCCAGCAGCTTGGTTGGTAGGCCAGCGGTCGTCAACAATGAGCAGTTCTTC. The rearrangement joins TRBV5-4 to TRBJ2-1; the D gene is possibly TRBD2 (5 bases). Germline CDR1 and CDR2: SGHNT and YYREEE (reference sequence). The V end was cut by 0 bases, the J end by 5 bases, with 21 bases between. The CDR3 runs 18 residues.

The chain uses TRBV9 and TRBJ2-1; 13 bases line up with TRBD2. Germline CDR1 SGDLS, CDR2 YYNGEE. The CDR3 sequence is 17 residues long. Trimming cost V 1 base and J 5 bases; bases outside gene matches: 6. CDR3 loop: CASSVSGTSGIHNEQFF. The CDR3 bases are TGTGCCAGCAGCGTATCAGGGACTAGCGGGATCCACAATGAGCAGTTCTTC.

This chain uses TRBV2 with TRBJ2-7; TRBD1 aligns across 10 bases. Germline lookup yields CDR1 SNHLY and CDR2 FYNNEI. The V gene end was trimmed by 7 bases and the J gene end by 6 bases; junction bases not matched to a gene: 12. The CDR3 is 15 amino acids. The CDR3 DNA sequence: TGTGCCAGCAACACTCAGGGACAGGGGAAAGTCGAGCAGTACTTC. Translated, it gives CASNTQGQGKVEQYF.

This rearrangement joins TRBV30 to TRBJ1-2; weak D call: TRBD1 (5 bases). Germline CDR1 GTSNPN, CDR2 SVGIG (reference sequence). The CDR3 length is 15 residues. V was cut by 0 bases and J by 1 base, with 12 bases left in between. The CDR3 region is CAWSVRRGINYGYTF. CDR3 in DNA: TGTGCCTGGAGTGTACGTCGGGGGATTAACTATGGCTACACCTTC.

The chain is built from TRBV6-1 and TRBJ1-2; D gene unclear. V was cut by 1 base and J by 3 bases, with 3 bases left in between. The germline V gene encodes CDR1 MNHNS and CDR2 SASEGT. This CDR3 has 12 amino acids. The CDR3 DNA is TGTGCCAGCAGTGAAGAATACTATGGCTACACCTTC. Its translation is CASSEEYYGYTF.

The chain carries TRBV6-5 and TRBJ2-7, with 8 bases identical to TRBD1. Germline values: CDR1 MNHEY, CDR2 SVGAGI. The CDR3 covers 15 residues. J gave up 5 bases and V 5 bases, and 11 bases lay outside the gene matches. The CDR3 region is CASSRPTGTGDEQYF. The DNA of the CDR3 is TGTGCCAGCAGTCGACCCACCGGGACAGGTGACGAGCAGTACTTC.

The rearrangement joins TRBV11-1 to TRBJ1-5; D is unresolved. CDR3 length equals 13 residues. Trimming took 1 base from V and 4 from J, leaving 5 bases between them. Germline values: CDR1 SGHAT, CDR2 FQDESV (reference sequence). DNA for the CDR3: TGTGCCAGCAGCTTAGAGTGGAATCAGCCCCAGCATTTT. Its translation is CASSLEWNQPQHF.